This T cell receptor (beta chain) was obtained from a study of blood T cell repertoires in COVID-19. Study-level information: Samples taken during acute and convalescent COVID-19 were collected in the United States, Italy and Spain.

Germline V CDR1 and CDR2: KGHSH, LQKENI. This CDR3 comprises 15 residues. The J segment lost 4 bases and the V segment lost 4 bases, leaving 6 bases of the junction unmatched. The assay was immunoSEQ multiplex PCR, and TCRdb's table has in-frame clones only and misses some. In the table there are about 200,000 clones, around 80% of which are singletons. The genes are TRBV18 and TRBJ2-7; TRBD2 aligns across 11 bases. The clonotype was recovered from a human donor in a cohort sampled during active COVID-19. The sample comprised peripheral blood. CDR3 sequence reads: CASSRRLAGRYEQYF. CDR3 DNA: TGTGCCAGCTCACGACGACTAGCGGGACGATACGAGCAGTACTTC.